The rows below give T cell receptor beta chains drawn from one sample of a study of T cell changes during pregnancy in multiple sclerosis. Sequencing used immunoSEQ multiplex PCR; TCRdb keeps in-frame clones, though not all of them. The sample has approximately 100,000 clones, around 93% seen once; the top ten hold 0.7% to 0.9%. This specimen consisted of peripheral blood, obtained before pregnancy. These receptors all stem from a female donor with multiple sclerosis, enrolled in a pregnancy study. Both conserved end residues are part of each CDR3. The D gene is left open where the match is weak. Part of the rows lack a size; the others show once, few, many or a class for expanded clones.

d_call: -; j_call: TRBJ1-1; v_call: TRBV28; clone_size: once; cdr3_nt: TGTGCCAGCAACCCGGCAGGCATCATGAACACTGAAGCTTTCTTT; cdr3_aa: CASNPAGIMNTEAFF
d_call: TRBD1; j_call: TRBJ2-7; v_call: TRBV6-5; clone_size: -; cdr3_nt: TGTGCCAGCCAGGGGGCGGGTGAGCAGTACTTC; cdr3_aa: CASQGAGEQYF
d_call: TRBD2; j_call: TRBJ2-2; v_call: TRBV5-1; clone_size: -; cdr3_nt: TGCGCCAGCAGCACCGGACTAGCGGCTACTTCTAACACCGGGGAGCTGTTTTTT; cdr3_aa: CASSTGLAATSNTGELFF
d_call: TRBD1; j_call: TRBJ2-1; v_call: TRBV6-1; clone_size: -; cdr3_nt: TGTGCCAGCAGGACAGGGGGGCCCTACAATGAGCAGTTCTTC; cdr3_aa: CASRTGGPYNEQFF
d_call: -; j_call: TRBJ2-5; v_call: TRBV5-1; clone_size: -; cdr3_nt: TGCGCCAGCAGCTCGAGGAACCAAGAGACCCAGTACTTC; cdr3_aa: CASSSRNQETQYF
d_call: TRBD1; j_call: TRBJ1-1; v_call: TRBV28; clone_size: -; cdr3_nt: TGTGCCAGCAGGTCCCCAGCGACAGGGGGGTCTGAAGCTTTCTTT; cdr3_aa: CASRSPATGGSEAFF
d_call: -; j_call: TRBJ1-1; v_call: TRBV19; clone_size: -; cdr3_nt: TGTGCCAGTAGCTCCGGGAAGAACACTGAAGCTTTCTTT; cdr3_aa: CASSSGKNTEAFF
d_call: TRBD2; j_call: TRBJ2-5; v_call: TRBV2; clone_size: -; cdr3_nt: TGTGCCAGCAGTGAAGCCGGGGGGGTAGAGACCCAGTACTTC; cdr3_aa: CASSEAGGVETQYF
d_call: -; j_call: TRBJ2-1; v_call: TRBV27; clone_size: -; cdr3_nt: TGTGCCAGCACCCCCAAAGGAGCGGATTACAATGAGCAGTTCTTC; cdr3_aa: CASTPKGADYNEQFF
d_call: -; j_call: TRBJ2-7; v_call: TRBV7-9; clone_size: -; cdr3_nt: TGTGCCAGCAGCCCCCGCCCTCAGGGTGCCTACGAGCAGTACTTC; cdr3_aa: CASSPRPQGAYEQYF
d_call: TRBD2; j_call: TRBJ2-2; v_call: TRBV7-8; clone_size: -; cdr3_nt: TGTGCCAGCAGTTTGCGGGGGGACACCGGGGAGCTGTTTTTT; cdr3_aa: CASSLRGDTGELFF
d_call: -; j_call: TRBJ2-1; v_call: TRBV27; clone_size: -; cdr3_nt: TGTGCCAGCAGGGAGGGCGGCGCAAATGAGCAGTTCTTC; cdr3_aa: CASREGGANEQFF
d_call: -; j_call: TRBJ2-3; v_call: TRBV27; clone_size: -; cdr3_nt: TGTGCCAGCACAACCCAGGGTTTCATTGGTACGGATACGCAGTATTTT; cdr3_aa: CASTTQGFIGTDTQYF
d_call: TRBD1; j_call: TRBJ2-1; v_call: TRBV4-3; clone_size: -; cdr3_nt: TGCGCCAGCAGCCAATCTACGACAGGGGCTGCGGCTATGGCGTTCTTC; cdr3_aa: CASSQSTTGAAAMAFF
d_call: -; j_call: TRBJ2-1; v_call: TRBV29-1; clone_size: -; cdr3_nt: TGCAGCGTTGGTAACTACAAATTCTTC; cdr3_aa: CSVGNYKFF
d_call: -; j_call: TRBJ1-2; v_call: TRBV5-6; clone_size: -; cdr3_nt: TGTGCCAGCAGCTTGTCGGCAGGAAAATACGGCTACACCTTC; cdr3_aa: CASSLSAGKYGYTF
d_call: -; j_call: TRBJ1-5; v_call: TRBV5-1; clone_size: -; cdr3_nt: TGCGCCAGCAGCTTAGCCCCCTCCTCTAAGCCCCAGCATTTT; cdr3_aa: CASSLAPSSKPQHF
d_call: -; j_call: TRBJ1-1; v_call: TRBV13; clone_size: -; cdr3_nt: TGTGCCAGCAGCTCGGGGGATGGGGCCGTGGGGGCTGAAGCTTTCTTT; cdr3_aa: CASSSGDGAVGAEAFF
d_call: -; j_call: TRBJ2-2; v_call: TRBV6-4; clone_size: -; cdr3_nt: TGTGCCAGCAGTCGGGAAAATGGCGGGGAGCTGTTTTTT; cdr3_aa: CASSRENGGELFF
d_call: -; j_call: TRBJ1-1; v_call: TRBV7-9; clone_size: once; cdr3_nt: TGTGCCAGCAGGTGGGGAGACACTATCATGAACACTGAAGCTTTCTTT; cdr3_aa: CASRWGDTIMNTEAFF
d_call: -; j_call: TRBJ2-1; v_call: TRBV19; clone_size: -; cdr3_nt: TGTGCCAGTAGTATTCGAGATGAGCAGTTCTTC; cdr3_aa: CASSIRDEQFF
d_call: TRBD1; j_call: TRBJ1-1; v_call: TRBV7-2; clone_size: once; cdr3_nt: TGTGCCAGCAGCCAGGGGGCCCTCCTGGGCACTGAAGCTTTCTTT; cdr3_aa: CASSQGALLGTEAFF
d_call: -; j_call: TRBJ2-7; v_call: TRBV11-2; clone_size: -; cdr3_nt: TGTGCCAGCAGCCCCCACGCACCCAGACAGATTAACTCCTACGAGCAGTACTTC; cdr3_aa: CASSPHAPRQINSYEQYF
d_call: -; j_call: TRBJ2-7; v_call: TRBV6-1; clone_size: few; cdr3_nt: TGTGCCAGCAGTGCTACATTCTCCGGGACACGACCCTACGAGCAGTACTTC; cdr3_aa: CASSATFSGTRPYEQYF
d_call: -; j_call: TRBJ2-7; v_call: TRBV29-1; clone_size: -; cdr3_nt: TGCAGCGTTGAACGCGAGGGAAGCTACGAGCAGTACTTC; cdr3_aa: CSVEREGSYEQYF
d_call: TRBD2; j_call: TRBJ2-7; v_call: TRBV4-1; clone_size: -; cdr3_nt: TGCGCCAGCAGCTTTAGCGGGAATCGGAACGAGCAGTACTTC; cdr3_aa: CASSFSGNRNEQYF
d_call: -; j_call: TRBJ2-3; v_call: TRBV30; clone_size: -; cdr3_nt: TGTGCCTGGAGTCCGGGGGAAGATACGCAGTATTTT; cdr3_aa: CAWSPGEDTQYF
d_call: -; j_call: TRBJ2-7; v_call: TRBV6-5; clone_size: -; cdr3_nt: TGTGCCAGCAGTTACTCGAGGGACATTAACTACGAGCAGTACTTC; cdr3_aa: CASSYSRDINYEQYF
d_call: -; j_call: TRBJ1-3; v_call: TRBV2; clone_size: -; cdr3_nt: TGTGCCAGCAGTTTTAGGGGTTCAGGAAACACCATATATTTT; cdr3_aa: CASSFRGSGNTIYF
d_call: -; j_call: TRBJ2-7; v_call: TRBV5-4; clone_size: -; cdr3_nt: TGTGCCAGCAGCCTGGGGCCTGACGGGTACGAGCAGTACTTC; cdr3_aa: CASSLGPDGYEQYF
d_call: TRBD1; j_call: TRBJ1-2; v_call: TRBV9; clone_size: -; cdr3_nt: TGTGCCAGCAGCCTACCCCTCACTAGGGGGCTTGACTATGGCTACACCTTC; cdr3_aa: CASSLPLTRGLDYGYTF
d_call: TRBD2; j_call: TRBJ2-4; v_call: TRBV9; clone_size: -; cdr3_nt: TGTGCCAGCAGCGGGCCGAGCGGGAAGGAAGCCAAAAACATTCAGTACTTC; cdr3_aa: CASSGPSGKEAKNIQYF
d_call: -; j_call: TRBJ2-7; v_call: TRBV19; clone_size: -; cdr3_nt: TGTGCCAGTAGTATGGGCATCACCTACGAGCAGTACTTC; cdr3_aa: CASSMGITYEQYF
d_call: -; j_call: TRBJ1-2; v_call: TRBV19; clone_size: -; cdr3_nt: TGTGCCAGTACCGTCAGGGGACGTAACTATGGCTACACCTTC; cdr3_aa: CASTVRGRNYGYTF
d_call: -; j_call: TRBJ2-7; v_call: TRBV11-2; clone_size: -; cdr3_nt: TGTGCCAGCAGCTGGACAAGCGAATACGAGCAGTACTTC; cdr3_aa: CASSWTSEYEQYF
d_call: -; j_call: TRBJ1-2; v_call: TRBV6-1; clone_size: few; cdr3_nt: TGTGCCATCGAGGGAGGGACACACTATGGCTACACCTTC; cdr3_aa: CAIEGGTHYGYTF
d_call: -; j_call: TRBJ2-3; v_call: TRBV10-3; clone_size: -; cdr3_nt: TGTGCCATCAGTGAGTCAGGGGTGACAGATACGCAGTATTTT; cdr3_aa: CAISESGVTDTQYF
d_call: TRBD1; j_call: TRBJ2-3; v_call: TRBV2; clone_size: -; cdr3_nt: TGTGCCAGCAAAGACAGGGGGAGTTACGCAGATACGCAGTATTTT; cdr3_aa: CASKDRGSYADTQYF